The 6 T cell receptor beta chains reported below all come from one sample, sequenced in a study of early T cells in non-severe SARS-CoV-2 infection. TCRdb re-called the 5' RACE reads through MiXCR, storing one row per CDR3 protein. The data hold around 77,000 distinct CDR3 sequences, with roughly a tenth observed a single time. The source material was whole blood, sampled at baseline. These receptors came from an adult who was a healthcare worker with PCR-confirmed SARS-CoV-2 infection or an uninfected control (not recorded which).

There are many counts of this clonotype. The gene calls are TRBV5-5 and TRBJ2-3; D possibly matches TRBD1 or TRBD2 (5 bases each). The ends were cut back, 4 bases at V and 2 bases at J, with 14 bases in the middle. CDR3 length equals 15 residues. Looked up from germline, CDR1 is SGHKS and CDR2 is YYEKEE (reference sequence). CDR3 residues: CASSPGDRYTDTQYF. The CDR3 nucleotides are TGTGCCAGCAGCCCCGGGGACCGCTACACAGATACGCAGTATTTT.

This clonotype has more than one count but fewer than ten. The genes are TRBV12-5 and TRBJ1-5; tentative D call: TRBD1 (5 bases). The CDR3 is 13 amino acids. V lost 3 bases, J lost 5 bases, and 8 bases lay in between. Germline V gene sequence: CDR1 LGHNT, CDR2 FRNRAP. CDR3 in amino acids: CASGLGVYQPQHF. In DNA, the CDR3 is TGTGCTAGTGGTTTAGGGGTATATCAGCCCCAGCATTTT.

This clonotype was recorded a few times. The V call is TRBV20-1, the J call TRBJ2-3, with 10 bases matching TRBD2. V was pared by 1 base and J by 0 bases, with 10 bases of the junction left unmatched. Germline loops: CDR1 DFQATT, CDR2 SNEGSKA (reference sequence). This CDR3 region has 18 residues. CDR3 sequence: CSARGSGSGGSSTDTQYF. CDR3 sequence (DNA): TGCAGTGCTAGAGGGTCTGGTAGCGGGGGGTCTAGCACAGATACGCAGTATTTT.

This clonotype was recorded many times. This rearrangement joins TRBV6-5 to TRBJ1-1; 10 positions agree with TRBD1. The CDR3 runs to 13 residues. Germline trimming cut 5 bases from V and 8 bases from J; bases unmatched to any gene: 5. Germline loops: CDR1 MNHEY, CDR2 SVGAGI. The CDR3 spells CASSRWDRGEAFF. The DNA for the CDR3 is TGTGCCAGCAGTAGGTGGGACAGGGGAGAAGCTTTCTTT.

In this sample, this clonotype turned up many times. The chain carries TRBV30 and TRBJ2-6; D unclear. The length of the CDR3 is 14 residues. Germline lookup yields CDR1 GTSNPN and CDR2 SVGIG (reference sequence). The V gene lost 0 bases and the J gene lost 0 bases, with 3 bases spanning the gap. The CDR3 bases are TGTGCCTGGAGTGTACCCTCTGGGGCCAACGTCCTGACTTTC. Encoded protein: CAWSVPSGANVLTF. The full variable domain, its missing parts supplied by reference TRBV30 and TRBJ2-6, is SQTIHQWPATLVQPVGSPLSLECTVEGTSNPNLYWYRQAAGRGLQLLFYSVGIGQISSEVPQNLSASRPQDRQFILSSKKLLLSDSGFYLCAWSVPSGANVLTFGAGSRLTVL.

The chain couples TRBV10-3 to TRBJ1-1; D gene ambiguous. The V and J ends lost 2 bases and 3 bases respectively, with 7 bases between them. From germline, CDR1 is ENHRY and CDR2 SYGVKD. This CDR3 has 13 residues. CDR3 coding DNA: TGTGCCATCAGTGAGACGATCGACACTGAAGCTTTCTTT. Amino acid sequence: CAISETIDTEAFF.